The 5 T cell receptor beta chains below all came from one sample that was sequenced in a study of vaccination effects on CD4 cells after COVID-19. Antigen-specific CD4+ T cells were first expanded with viral peptide pools by the ViraFEST assay and only then sequenced. Scientists isolated CD4+ T cells after a roughly ten-day culture period ended. Participants were given two doses of BNT162b2 or mRNA-1273 vaccine. Their antigen targets remain unknown. Assay used: immunoSEQ multiplex PCR; TCRdb lists only in-frame clones, some missing. The repertoire holds 30,000 to 40,000 clones, with approximately 82% as singletons. The sample was CD4+ T cells from PBMCs cultured with HCoV-NL63 spike peptides, taken after COVID-19 vaccination. Receptors were obtained from a human donor who received a COVID-19 vaccine. Some clones in this sample may be carry-over from other donors' samples.

V and J are TRBV10-3 and TRBJ2-3, with 9 bases matching TRBD2. The V and J ends lost 7 bases and 6 bases, in that order; junction bases with no gene match: 5. CDR3 length equals 13 residues. CDR1 is ENHRY, CDR2 SYGVKD, per germline. CDR3: CAITSGGSDTQYF. For the CDR3, the DNA is TGTGCCATCACCAGCGGGGGGAGTGATACGCAGTATTTT.

J is TRBJ1-2 and V is TRBV5-1, with a possible D match to TRBD1 (6 bases). The V end lost 4 bases, the J end lost 6 bases, and 22 bases lay between the germline ends. Germline CDR1 reads SGHRS; CDR2 reads YFSETQ. This CDR3 contains 16 residues. The CDR3 DNA follows: TGCGCCAGCAGCCGAACGGTGGGGGCGCGAAGCGATGGCTACACCTTC. Residues: CASSRTVGARSDGYTF. Combining the CDR3 with reference TRBV5-1 and TRBJ1-2 gives the whole variable domain KAGVTQTPRYLIKTRGQQVTLSCSPISGHRSVSWYQQTPGQGLQFLFEYFSETQRNKGNFPGRFSGRQFSNSRSEMNVSTLELGDSALYLCASSRTVGARSDGYTFGSGTRLTVV.

The CDR3 here is CASSPITDTQYF. The CDR3, as DNA: TGTGCCAGCAGCCCTATCACAGATACGCAGTATTTT. The chain is built from TRBV5-5 and TRBJ2-3; no firm D call. Trimming removed 4 bases at V and 2 bases at J, with 5 bases between. CDR1 SGHKS and CDR2 YYEKEE come from the germline V gene (reference sequence). The CDR3 spans 12 residues.

The gene calls are TRBV30 and TRBJ1-1, with D perhaps matching TRBD1 (5 bases). V gave up 0 bases and J gave up 6 bases, with 14 bases separating them. The length of the CDR3 is 14 residues. Germline V gene sequence: CDR1 GTSNPN, CDR2 SVGIG (reference sequence). CDR3 amino acids: CAWSVVRARSEAFF. The CDR3 DNA reads TGTGCCTGGAGTGTAGTCAGGGCTCGGTCTGAAGCTTTCTTT.

The chain is built from TRBV3-1 (or the pseudogene TRBV3-2) and TRBJ2-3, with 10 bases fitting TRBD2. The CDR3 is 16 residues long. CDR1 is LGHDT, CDR2 YNNKEL, per germline (reference sequence). V was clipped by 4 bases and J by 7 bases; unmatched bases: 11. The CDR3 DNA is TGTGCCAGCAGCCGGAAGTTTAGCGGGGGGACATATACGCAGTATTTT. Translating gives CASSRKFSGGTYTQYF.